What follows are 5 T cell receptor beta chains derived from one specimen sequenced in a study of T cell responses to AZD1222 COVID-19 vaccine. Sequenced by immunoSEQ multiplex PCR; TCRdb stores in-frame clones only, minus some. The sample lists 100,000 to 150,000 clones, about 90% occurring once. The material sequenced was peripheral blood, taken on day 0 of MenACWY control vaccination. The receptors stem from an adult in good health.

The gene calls are TRBV9 and TRBJ1-2; tentatively, D is TRBD1 (6 bases). V lost 3 bases and J lost 7, with 19 bases in between. This CDR3 is 15 amino acids long. From germline, CDR1 is SGDLS and CDR2 YYNGEE. The CDR3 sequence: CASSGRRSGASGYTF. In DNA form, the CDR3 reads TGTGCCAGCAGCGGGAGAAGGTCGGGGGCGTCTGGCTACACCTTC.

The chain combines TRBV29-1 with TRBJ2-7; D is perhaps TRBD1 or TRBD2 (5 bases each). The ends were cut back, 4 bases at V and 0 bases at J, with 13 bases in the middle. Germline V CDR1 and CDR2: SQVTM, ANQGSEA. The CDR3 is 14 residues long. The CDR3 DNA sequence: TGCAGCGTTGGTGGGACGGGGAGCTCCTACGAGCAGTACTTC. Translation gives CSVGGTGSSYEQYF.

This clone was counted once. V gene TRBV2 combines with J gene TRBJ2-1; 7 bases line up with TRBD2. The J segment lost 0 bases and the V segment lost 11 bases, leaving 13 bases of the junction unmatched. Germline CDR1 SNHLY, CDR2 FYNNEI. The CDR3 runs to 16 residues. As DNA, the CDR3 is TGTGCCTCCAACGAGCGGGGCTCCAGCTCCTACAATGAGCAGTTCTTC. Protein product: CASNERGSSSYNEQFF.

The chain links TRBV19 to TRBJ1-1; the D gene is possibly TRBD1 (5 bases). The CDR3 has 13 residues. Germline values: CDR1 LNHDA, CDR2 SQIVND (reference sequence). V was clipped by 6 bases and J by 2 bases, with 10 bases between them. The CDR3 region is CASRVGLNTEAFF. The CDR3 DNA sequence: TGTGCCAGTAGGGTGGGGCTAAACACTGAAGCTTTCTTT.

The chain joins TRBV5-8 to TRBJ1-1, with TRBD1 matching 9 bases. This CDR3 has 14 residues. V lost 4 bases, J lost 3 bases, and 4 bases stayed unmatched. Germline values: CDR1 SGHTS, CDR2 YDEGEE. The CDR3 DNA reads TGTGCCAGCAGCGCCGGACAGGGGTACACTGAAGCTTTCTTT. This gives the protein CASSAGQGYTEAFF.